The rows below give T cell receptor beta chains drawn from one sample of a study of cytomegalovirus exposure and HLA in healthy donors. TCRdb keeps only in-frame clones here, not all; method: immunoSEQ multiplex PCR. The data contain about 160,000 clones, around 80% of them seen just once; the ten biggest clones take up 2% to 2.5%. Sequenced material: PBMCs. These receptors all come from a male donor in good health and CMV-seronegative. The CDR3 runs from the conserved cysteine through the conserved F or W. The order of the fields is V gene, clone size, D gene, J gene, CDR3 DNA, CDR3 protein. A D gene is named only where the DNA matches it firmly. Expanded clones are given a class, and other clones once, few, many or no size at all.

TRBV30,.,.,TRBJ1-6,TGTGCCTGGAGTAACCCTTCCCCCAGCTCCTATAATTCACCCCTCCACTTT,CAWSNPSPSSYNSPLHF
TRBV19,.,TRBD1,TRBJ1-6,TGTCGGGGACAGGTCTATAATTCACCCCTCCACTTT,CRGQVYNSPLHF
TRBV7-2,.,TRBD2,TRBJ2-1,TGTGCCAGCAGCGAGGAGTGGGAGGGAATGAATGAGCAGTTCTTC,CASSEEWEGMNEQFF
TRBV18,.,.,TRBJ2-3,TGTGCCAGCTCACCACGGCCACGGGACATCAGCACAGATACGCAGTATTTT,CASSPRPRDISTDTQYF
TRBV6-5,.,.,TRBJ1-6,TGTGCCAGCAGTTACTCGCGGGGGGGTAATTCACCCCTCCACTTT,CASSYSRGGNSPLHF
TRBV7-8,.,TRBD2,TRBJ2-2,TGTGCCAGCAGCTTCCCGATCCTGACTAGCGGGAGGGCCTTTGGCACCGGGGAGCTGTTTTTT,CASSFPILTSGRAFGTGELFF
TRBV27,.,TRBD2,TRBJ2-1,TGTGCCAGCAGTAAGGGACTAGCGGGACTTAATGAGCAGTTCTTC,CASSKGLAGLNEQFF
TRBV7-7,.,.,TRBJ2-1,TGTGCTAGCAGCTCCGGGACTTACAATGAGCAGTTCTTC,CASSSGTYNEQFF
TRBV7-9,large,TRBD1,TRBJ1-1,TGTGCCAGCAGCTATACAGGGGGGACGAGTCGGGGGGAAGCTTTCTTT,CASSYTGGTSRGEAFF
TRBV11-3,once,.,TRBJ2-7,TGTGCCAGCAGCTTACGGTCCTACTCCTACGAGCAGTACTTC,CASSLRSYSYEQYF
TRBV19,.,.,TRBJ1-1,TGTGCCAGCGGGAACACTGAAGCTTTCTTT,CASGNTEAFF
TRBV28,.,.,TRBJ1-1,TGTGCCAGCAGTACACGACAGCACATGAACACTGAAGCTTTCTTT,CASSTRQHMNTEAFF
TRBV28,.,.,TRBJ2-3,TGTGCCAGCAGGGAGGGTAGGAGCACAGATACGCAGTATTTT,CASREGRSTDTQYF
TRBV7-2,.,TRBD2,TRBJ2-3,TGTGCCAGCAGTCTAGCGGGAGGCGGGGCCACAGATACGCAGTATTTT,CASSLAGGGATDTQYF
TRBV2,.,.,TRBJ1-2,TGTGCCAGCAGCGTCCTGAGGGTTAGTCGGGCCTATGGCTACACCTTC,CASSVLRVSRAYGYTF
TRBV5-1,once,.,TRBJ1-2,TGCGCCAGCAGCTTGGATACAGGGCCTGGCTACACCTTC,CASSLDTGPGYTF
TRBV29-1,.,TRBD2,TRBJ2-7,TGCAGCGTTGTGGGACTAAGAACCTACGAGCAGTACTTC,CSVVGLRTYEQYF